This T cell receptor (beta chain) was sequenced for a study of cytomegalovirus exposure and HLA in healthy donors. Whole-study findings and limits: Some V segments could not be told apart, so they were left out, TRBV6-2 and TRBV6-3 among them.

The CDR3 has 13 residues. Per the germline V gene, CDR1 is SGHRS and CDR2 is YFSETQ. The V segment lost 0 bases and the J segment 6 bases; nucleotides outside the gene matches: 0. With 60 Vbeta and 13 Jbeta primers, the PCR was carried out. Original handling: About 88 million unique TCR beta chains, roughly 11 million of them shared, were counted by a later analysis. The method was immunoSEQ multiplex PCR; TCRdb's version includes in-frame clones alone and lacks a portion of them. V, J and clone size were drawn from that table, and D and trimming were deduced from the DNA. The data contain under 250,000 clones, almost 80% of them singletons. For this clone: What it binds is unknown. The same CDR3 is also encoded by other DNA sequences in this sample.

The V gene is TRBV5-1, the J gene TRBJ2-3; TRBD2 matches at 8 bases. Sequencing was done on a sample of PBMCs. This clonotype was obtained from a male donor in good health and CMV-seronegative. Written as DNA, the CDR3 is TGCGCCAGCAGCTTGGCGGGGGGGGATACGCAGTATTTT. It yields the protein CASSLAGGDTQYF. Together with reference TRBV5-1 and TRBJ2-3, the CDR3 gives the full variable domain: KAGVTQTPRYLIKTRGQQVTLSCSPISGHRSVSWYQQTPGQGLQFLFEYFSETQRNKGNFPGRFSGRQFSNSRSEMNVSTLELGDSALYLCASSLAGGDTQYFGPGTRLTVL.